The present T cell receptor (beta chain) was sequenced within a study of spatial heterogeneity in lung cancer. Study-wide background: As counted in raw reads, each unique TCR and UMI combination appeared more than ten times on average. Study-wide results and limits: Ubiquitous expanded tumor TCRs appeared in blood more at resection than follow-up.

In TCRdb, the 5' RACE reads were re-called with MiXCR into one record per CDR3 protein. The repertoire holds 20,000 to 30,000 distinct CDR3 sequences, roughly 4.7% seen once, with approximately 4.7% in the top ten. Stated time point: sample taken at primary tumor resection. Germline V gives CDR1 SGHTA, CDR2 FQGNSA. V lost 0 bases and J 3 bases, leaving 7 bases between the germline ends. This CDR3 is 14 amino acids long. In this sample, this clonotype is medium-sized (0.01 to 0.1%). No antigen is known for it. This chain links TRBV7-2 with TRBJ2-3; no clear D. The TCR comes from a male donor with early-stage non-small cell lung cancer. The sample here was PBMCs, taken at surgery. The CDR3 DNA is TGTGCCAGCAGCTTAGCGGCCCGGACAGATACGCAGTATTTT. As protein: CASSLAARTDTQYF. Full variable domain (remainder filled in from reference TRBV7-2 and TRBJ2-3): GAGVSQSPSNKVTEKGKDVELRCDPISGHTALYWYRQSLGQGLEFLIYFQGNSAPDKSGLPSDRFSAERTGGSVSTLTIQRTQQEDSAVYLCASSLAARTDTQYFGPGTRLTVL.